Described below is a single TCR beta chain sequence and its context. Its cognate antigen is unknown. The entry originates in a study of metastatic and nonmetastatic thyroid tumors. As for the study in general: Repertoires of blood and of tissue (tumor or nodule) from malignant and benign thyroid patients were compared.

Study results and caveats: Across blood and tumor, TCR beta diversity in malignant thyroid tumors was reportedly significantly higher than in benign nodules.

Authors' processing steps: Between-group CDR3 differences, defined by clinicopathological status, yielded a distant-metastasis classifier for papillary thyroid cancer. TCRdb reassembled clones from the PCR reads with MiXCR. These V and J calls are TCRdb output, not the study's own analysis. The table records 25,000 to 35,000 clones, about 32% of them present only once. Prior to thyroid surgery, none of the patients had received any treatment. Per the germline V gene, CDR1 is DFQATT and CDR2 is SNEGSKA (reference sequence). V lost 0 bases and J 7 bases, leaving 16 bases between the germline ends. CDR3 size: 15 residues.

The origin of this receptor is a female donor with papillary thyroid cancer or a benign thyroid nodule (not recorded which). Some clones in this sample may be carry-over from other donors' samples. The V call is TRBV20-1, the J call TRBJ2-1; D is ambiguous. Sequencing was performed on blood. The DNA for the CDR3 is TGCAGTGCTAGAGATCTGATCGGTAGAAGGAATGAGCAGTTCTTC. This sequence encodes CSARDLIGRRNEQFF.